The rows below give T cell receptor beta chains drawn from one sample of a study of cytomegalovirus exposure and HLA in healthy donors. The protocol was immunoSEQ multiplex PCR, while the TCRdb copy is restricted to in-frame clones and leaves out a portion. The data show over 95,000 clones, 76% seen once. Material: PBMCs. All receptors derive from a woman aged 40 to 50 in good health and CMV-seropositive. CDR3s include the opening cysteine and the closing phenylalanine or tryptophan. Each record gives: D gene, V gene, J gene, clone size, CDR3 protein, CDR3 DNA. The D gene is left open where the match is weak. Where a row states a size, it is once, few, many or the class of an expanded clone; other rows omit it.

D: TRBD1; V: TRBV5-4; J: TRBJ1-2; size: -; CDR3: CASSLPGQPRGYTF; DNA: TGTGCCAGCAGCTTACCGGGACAGCCTAGGGGCTACACCTTC
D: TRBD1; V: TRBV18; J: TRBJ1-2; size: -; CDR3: CASSGGQAGYTF; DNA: TGTGCCAGCTCGGGAGGACAGGCCGGCTACACCTTC
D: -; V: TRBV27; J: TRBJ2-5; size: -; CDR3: CASSWSGETQYF; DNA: TGTGCCAGCAGTTGGAGTGGAGAGACCCAGTACTTC
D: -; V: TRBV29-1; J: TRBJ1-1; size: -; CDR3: CSVERLGGDWTEAFF; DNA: TGCAGCGTTGAAAGATTGGGCGGGGATTGGACTGAAGCTTTCTTT
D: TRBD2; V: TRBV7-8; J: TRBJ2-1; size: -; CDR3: CASSKYRGGRSYNEQFF; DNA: TGTGCCAGCAGCAAATACCGGGGGGGCCGCTCCTACAATGAGCAGTTCTTC
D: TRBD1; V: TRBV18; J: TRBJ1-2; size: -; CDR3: CASSGTEHGYTF; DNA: TGTGCCAGTTCCGGGACAGAGCATGGCTACACCTTC
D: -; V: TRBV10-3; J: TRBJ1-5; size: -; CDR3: CAISGENQPQHF; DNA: TGTGCCATCAGTGGAGAGAATCAGCCCCAGCATTTT
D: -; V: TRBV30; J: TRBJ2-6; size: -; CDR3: CAWRVVGFGANVLTF; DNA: TGTGCCTGGAGAGTGGTGGGCTTTGGGGCCAACGTCCTGACTTTC
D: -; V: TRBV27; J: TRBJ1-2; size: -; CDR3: CASSLPEQLHGYTF; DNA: TGTGCCAGCAGTTTACCGGAACAGCTACATGGCTACACCTTC
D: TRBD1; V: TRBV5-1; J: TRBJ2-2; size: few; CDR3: CASSLSRQGDTGELFF; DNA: TGCGCCAGCAGCTTGAGTCGACAGGGGGACACCGGGGAGCTGTTTTTT
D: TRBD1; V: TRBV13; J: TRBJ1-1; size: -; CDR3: CASSIRQGAFAQAFF; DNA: TGTGCCAGCAGCATCAGACAGGGGGCGTTTGCTCAAGCTTTCTTT
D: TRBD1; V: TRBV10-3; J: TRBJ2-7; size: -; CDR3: CAISESLIGGGEQYF; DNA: TGTGCCATCAGTGAGTCGCTTATAGGGGGCGGCGAGCAGTACTTC
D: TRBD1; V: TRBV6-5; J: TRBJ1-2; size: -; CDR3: CASSLGQGSYGYTF; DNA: TGTGCCAGCAGCCTCGGACAGGGATCATATGGCTACACCTTC
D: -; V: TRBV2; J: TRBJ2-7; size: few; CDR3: CASHGSYEQYF; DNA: TGTGCCAGCCACGGTTCCTACGAGCAGTACTTC